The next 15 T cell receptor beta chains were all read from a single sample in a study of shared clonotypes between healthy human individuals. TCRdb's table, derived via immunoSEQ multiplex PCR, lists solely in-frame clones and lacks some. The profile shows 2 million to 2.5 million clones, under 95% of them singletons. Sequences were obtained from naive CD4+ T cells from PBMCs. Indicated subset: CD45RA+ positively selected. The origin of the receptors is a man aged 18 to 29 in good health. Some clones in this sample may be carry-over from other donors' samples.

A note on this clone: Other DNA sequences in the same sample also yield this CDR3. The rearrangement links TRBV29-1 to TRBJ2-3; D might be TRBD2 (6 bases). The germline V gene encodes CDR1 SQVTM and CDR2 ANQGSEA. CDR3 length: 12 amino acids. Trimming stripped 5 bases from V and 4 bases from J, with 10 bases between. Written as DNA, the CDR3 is TGCAGCGTTTCAACGGGGGCAGATACGCAGTATTTT. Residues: CSVSTGADTQYF.

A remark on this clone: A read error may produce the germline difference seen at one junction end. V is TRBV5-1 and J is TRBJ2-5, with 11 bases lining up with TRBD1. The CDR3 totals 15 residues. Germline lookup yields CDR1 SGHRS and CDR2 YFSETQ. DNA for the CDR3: TGCGCCAGCAGGTTGGGGACAGGGGGACAAGAGACCCAGTACTTC. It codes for CASRLGTGGQETQYF.

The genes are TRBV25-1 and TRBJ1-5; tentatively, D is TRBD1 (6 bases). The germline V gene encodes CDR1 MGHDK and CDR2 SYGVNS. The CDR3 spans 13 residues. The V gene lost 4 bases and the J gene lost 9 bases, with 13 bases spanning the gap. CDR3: CASSGYTGRPQHF. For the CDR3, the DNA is TGTGCCAGCAGTGGATATACAGGGCGGCCCCAGCATTTT. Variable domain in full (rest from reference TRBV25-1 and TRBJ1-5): EADIYQTPRYLVIGTGKKITLECSQTMGHDKMYWYQQDPGMELHLIHYSYGVNSTEKGDLSSESTVSRIRTEHFPLTLESARPSHTSQYLCASSGYTGRPQHFGDGTRLSIL.

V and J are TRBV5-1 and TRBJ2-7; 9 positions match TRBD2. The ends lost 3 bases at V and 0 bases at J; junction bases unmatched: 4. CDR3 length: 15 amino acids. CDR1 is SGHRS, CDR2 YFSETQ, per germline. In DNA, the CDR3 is TGCGCCAGCAGCTCAGCGGGAGGCTACTCCTACGAGCAGTACTTC. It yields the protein CASSSAGGYSYEQYF.

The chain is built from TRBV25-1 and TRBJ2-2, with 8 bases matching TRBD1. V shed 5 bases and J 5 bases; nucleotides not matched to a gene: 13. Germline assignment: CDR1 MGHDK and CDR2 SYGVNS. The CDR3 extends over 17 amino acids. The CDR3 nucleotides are TGTGCCAGCAGTCCCCACCCCGGACAGGGACGAACCGGGGAGCTGTTTTTT. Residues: CASSPHPGQGRTGELFF.

CDR3 nucleotides: TGTGCCAGCAGCTTGAGGGGCCTTAGACTTATGAACACTGAAGCTTTCTTT. Translation gives CASSLRGLRLMNTEAFF. This sequence joins TRBV5-6 and TRBJ1-1; tentatively, D is TRBD1 (5 bases). The CDR3 is made up of 17 amino acids. Germline-derived CDR1 and CDR2 are SGHDT and YYEEEE. The germline V and J ends were trimmed by 1 base and 0 bases, with 16 bases remaining between them.

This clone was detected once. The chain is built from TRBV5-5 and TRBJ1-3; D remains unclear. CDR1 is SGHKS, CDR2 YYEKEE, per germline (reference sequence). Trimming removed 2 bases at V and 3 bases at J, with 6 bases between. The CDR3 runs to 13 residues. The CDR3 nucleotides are TGTGCCAGCAGCTTACAGATTGGAAACACCATATATTTT. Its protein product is CASSLQIGNTIYF. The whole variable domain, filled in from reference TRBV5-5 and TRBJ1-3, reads DAGVTQSPTHLIKTRGQQVTLRCSPISGHKSVSWYQQVLGQGPQFIFQYYEKEERGRGNFPDRFSARQFPNYSSELNVNALLLGDSALYLCASSLQIGNTIYFGEGSWLTVV.

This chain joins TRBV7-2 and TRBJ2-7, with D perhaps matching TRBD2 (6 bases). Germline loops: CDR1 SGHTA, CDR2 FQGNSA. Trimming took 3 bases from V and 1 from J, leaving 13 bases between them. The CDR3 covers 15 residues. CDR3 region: CASSFGVAESYEQYF. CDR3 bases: TGTGCCAGCAGCTTCGGGGTAGCGGAGTCCTACGAGCAGTACTTC.

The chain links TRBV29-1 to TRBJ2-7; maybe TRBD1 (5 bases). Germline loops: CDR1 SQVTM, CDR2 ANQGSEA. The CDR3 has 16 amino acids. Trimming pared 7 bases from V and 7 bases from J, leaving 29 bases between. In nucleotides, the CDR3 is TGCAGCGCGCCCCAAGAACTGGCAGGACATCGCGTTGAGCAGTACTTC. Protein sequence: CSAPQELAGHRVEQYF.

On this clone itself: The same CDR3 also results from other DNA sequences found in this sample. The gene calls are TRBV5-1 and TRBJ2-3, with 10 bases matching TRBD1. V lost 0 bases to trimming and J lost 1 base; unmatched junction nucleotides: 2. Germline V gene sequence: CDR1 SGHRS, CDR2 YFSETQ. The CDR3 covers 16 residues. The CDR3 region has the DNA TGCGCCAGCAGCTTGGCTGGGACAGGGGGCACAGATACGCAGTATTTT. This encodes CASSLAGTGGTDTQYF.

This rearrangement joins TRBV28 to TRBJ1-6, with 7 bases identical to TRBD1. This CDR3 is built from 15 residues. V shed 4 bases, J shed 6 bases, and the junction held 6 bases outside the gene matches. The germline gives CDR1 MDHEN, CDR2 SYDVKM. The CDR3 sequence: CASSSQTGSNSPLHF. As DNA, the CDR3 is TGTGCCAGCAGTTCTCAGACAGGGAGTAATTCACCCCTCCACTTT.

CDR3 protein: CASSVGTAYGYTF. The CDR3, as DNA: TGTGCCAGCAGCGTTGGGACAGCCTATGGCTACACCTTC. V is TRBV9 and J is TRBJ1-2; TRBD1 matches 7 bases. Germline CDR1 reads SGDLS; CDR2 reads YYNGEE. V dropped 2 bases and J dropped 4; count of bases not matched to a gene: 2. The CDR3 length is 13 residues.

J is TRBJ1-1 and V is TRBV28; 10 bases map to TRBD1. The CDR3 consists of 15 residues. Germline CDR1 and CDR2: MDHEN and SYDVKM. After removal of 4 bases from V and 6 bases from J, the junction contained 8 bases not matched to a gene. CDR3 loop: CASSSLTGGFSEAFF. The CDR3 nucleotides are TGTGCCAGCAGTTCCCTGACAGGGGGCTTCTCTGAAGCTTTCTTT.

The CDR3 sequence is CASSILQGARNQPQHF. CDR3 nucleotides: TGTGCCAGTAGTATTCTCCAGGGGGCACGCAATCAGCCCCAGCATTTT. The chain links TRBV19 to TRBJ1-5; 8 positions match TRBD1. Germline CDR1 is LNHDA and CDR2 is SQIVND (reference sequence). The CDR3 is 16 amino acids. Unmatched junction bases numbered 6, after V lost 3 bases and J lost 2 bases.

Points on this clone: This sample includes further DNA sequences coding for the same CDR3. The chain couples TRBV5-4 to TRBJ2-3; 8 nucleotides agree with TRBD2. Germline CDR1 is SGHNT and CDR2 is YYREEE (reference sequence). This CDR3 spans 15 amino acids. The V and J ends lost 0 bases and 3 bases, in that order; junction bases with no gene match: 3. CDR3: CASSLVAGGTDTQYF. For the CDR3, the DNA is TGTGCCAGCAGCTTGGTTGCGGGAGGTACAGATACGCAGTATTTT.